This T cell receptor (beta chain) emerged from a study of radiation and T cells in renal cell carcinoma. The wider study: Nephrectomy followed 15 Gy stereotactic body radiation by 4 weeks.

The length of the CDR3 is 15 residues. Germline loops: CDR1 SGHRS, CDR2 YFSETQ. Trimming at V came to 5 bases and at J to 6 bases, leaving 12 bases not matched to a gene. TCRdb's copy holds only in-frame clones and misses some; the assay was immunoSEQ multiplex PCR. Seen here are 150,000 or so clones, roughly 90% observed once, and the top ten hold about 4%. The table lists this clone with a count of one. Its cognate antigen is unknown. The time point denotes: baseline pretreatment blood. Indicated treatment: 15 Gy SBRT to primary tumor, nephrectomy 4 weeks later. The tumor was a clear cell renal cell carcinoma. General study findings and limits: No pretreatment tumor biopsies were available for baseline clonotypes. From baseline, blood top tumor clonotypes peaked at 2 weeks post-radiation.

Specimen: blood, collected from a patient whose treatment included radiotherapy and nephrectomy. The clonotype originates from a woman aged 65 to 85 with renal cell carcinoma. The chain recombines TRBV5-1 with TRBJ2-3; TRBD2 matches at 7 bases. The CDR3 protein is CASSPPGTTADTQYF. Written as DNA, the CDR3 is TGCGCCAGCAGTCCGCCCGGGACTACGGCCGATACGCAGTATTTT.